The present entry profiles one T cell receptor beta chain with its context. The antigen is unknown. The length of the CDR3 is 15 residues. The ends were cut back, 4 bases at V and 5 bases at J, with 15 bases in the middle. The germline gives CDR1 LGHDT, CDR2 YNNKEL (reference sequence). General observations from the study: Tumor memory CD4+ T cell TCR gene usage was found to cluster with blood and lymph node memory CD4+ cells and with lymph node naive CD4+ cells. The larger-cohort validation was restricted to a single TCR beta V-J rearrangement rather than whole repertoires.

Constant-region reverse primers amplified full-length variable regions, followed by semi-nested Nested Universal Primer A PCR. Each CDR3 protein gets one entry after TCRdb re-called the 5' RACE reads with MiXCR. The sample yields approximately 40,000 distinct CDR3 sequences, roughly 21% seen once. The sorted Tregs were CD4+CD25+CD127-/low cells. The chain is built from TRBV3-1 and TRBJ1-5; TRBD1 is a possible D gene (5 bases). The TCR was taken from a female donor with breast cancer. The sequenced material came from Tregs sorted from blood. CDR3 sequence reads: CASSLGDGGHQPQHF. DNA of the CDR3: TGTGCCAGCAGCCTCGGGGACGGTGGGCATCAGCCCCAGCATTTT.